This is a list of T cell receptor beta chains from one sample in a study of blood T cell repertoires in COVID-19. Assay: immunoSEQ multiplex PCR; the TCRdb copy retains only in-frame clones and omits some. The sample consists of approximately 240,000 clones, about 86% of them appearing once. Material for sequencing was PBMCs or T cells enriched from blood (not recorded which). The receptors here all came from a woman in her forties with acute COVID-19. Each CDR3 is given with its conserved first and last residue. Each record gives: clone size, J gene, D gene, V gene, CDR3 DNA, CDR3 protein. A D gene is named only where the DNA matches it firmly. Rows may omit the clone size; those that give it use once, few, many or a size class.

-,TRBJ1-2,-,TRBV20-1,TGCAGTGTTCAGACTATTAGGGGCTACACCTTC,CSVQTIRGYTF
-,TRBJ2-2,-,TRBV19,TGTGCCAGTAGTATTTACAGGGAGACCGGGGAGCTGTTTTTT,CASSIYRETGELFF
-,TRBJ1-1,-,TRBV6-5,TGTGCCAGCAGTTACGGAATGTGGGGCCAGGGAACTGAAGCTTTCTTT,CASSYGMWGQGTEAFF
-,TRBJ1-2,-,TRBV14,TGTGCCAGCAGCCAAGATCTGGCAGGGGTAGGCTATGGCTACACCTTC,CASSQDLAGVGYGYTF
-,TRBJ1-6,-,TRBV7-2,TGTGCCAGCAGCTTAGCAGAAGGGGTACCCCTCCACTTT,CASSLAEGVPLHF
-,TRBJ1-4,-,TRBV3-1/TRBV3-2,TGTGCCAGCAGCCAACTAGGACAGAATGAAAAACTGTTTTTT,CASSQLGQNEKLFF
-,TRBJ2-1,-,TRBV5-1,TGCGCCAGCAGCACGGGACTCCCCGACCTGAGCTCCTACAATGAGCAGTTCTTC,CASSTGLPDLSSYNEQFF
once,TRBJ2-2,TRBD2,TRBV7-2,TGTGCCAGCAGCCTCCGGTGGACTAGCGGGGGGCCGAACACCGGGGAGCTGTTTTTT,CASSLRWTSGGPNTGELFF
once,TRBJ2-7,-,TRBV6-5,TGTGCCAGCACTGGTAGCCCGCCCGACGAGCAGTACTTC,CASTGSPPDEQYF
-,TRBJ1-1,-,TRBV20-1,TGCAGTGCTCGACAGGCGCTTGAAGCTTTCTTT,CSARQALEAFF
-,TRBJ1-2,-,TRBV21-1,TGTGCCAGCAGCAAAGAGGACGGGACAGCCTTC,CASSKEDGTAF
once,TRBJ1-4,TRBD1,TRBV19,TGTGCCAGTAGTAGGGGACAGACGGGTCTGTTTTTT,CASSRGQTGLFF
-,TRBJ2-7,-,TRBV5-4,TGTGCCAGCAGCCCCGGTTCGAAGGCAGGATACGAGCAGTACTTC,CASSPGSKAGYEQYF
-,TRBJ1-2,-,TRBV6-5,TGTGCCAGCCTCCTCCCCGGTGGCGGGCTCTATGGCTACACCTTC,CASLLPGGGLYGYTF
once,TRBJ1-5,-,TRBV28,TGTGCCAGCGGTAGACAGGTCGGGCAGCCCCAGCATTTT,CASGRQVGQPQHF
-,TRBJ1-2,-,TRBV4-1,TGCGCCAGCAGCCGCAGTGGTGGCTACACCTTC,CASSRSGGYTF
once,TRBJ1-2,TRBD1,TRBV7-8,TGTGCCAGCAGCTTAGCCAGGCACCGACAGGGCGCAATGATCGGGGACTATGGCTACACCTTC,CASSLARHRQGAMIGDYGYTF
-,TRBJ2-1,-,TRBV14,TGTGCCAGCAGCCCCGGGGGATACAATGAGCAGTTCTTC,CASSPGGYNEQFF
-,TRBJ2-1,TRBD2,TRBV28,TGTGCCAGCAGTTTAGTGGGTAGCGGGAGTAGCAATGAGCAGTTCTTC,CASSLVGSGSSNEQFF
once,TRBJ2-2,-,TRBV6-1,TGTGCCAGCAGTGAAATCGGCGGTTCGGCCGGGGAGCTGTTTTTT,CASSEIGGSAGELFF
few,TRBJ1-2,TRBD1,TRBV7-3,TGTGCCAGCAGCTCCCAGCCGGACAGGCTCTTCTTC,CASSSQPDRLFF
-,TRBJ2-2,TRBD2,TRBV7-3,TGTGCCAGCAGCCCCCGGGGTAGCGGGGATAACACCGGGGAGCTGTTTTTT,CASSPRGSGDNTGELFF
-,TRBJ1-2,TRBD1,TRBV23-1,TGCGCCAGCAGTCAATCATCGGGACAGGGTTATGGCTACACCTTC,CASSQSSGQGYGYTF
-,TRBJ2-2,-,TRBV19,TGTGCCAGTAGTATAGGGGACATACTGACCGCGGAGCTGTTTTTT,CASSIGDILTAELFF
-,TRBJ2-5,TRBD2,TRBV5-4,TGTGCCAGCAGCCGTTCTCTAGCGGGGAAATACCAAGAGACCCAGTACTTC,CASSRSLAGKYQETQYF
-,TRBJ1-5,-,TRBV5-5,TGTGCCAGCAGCAAGGGGTACATTAGCAATCAGCCCCAGCATTTT,CASSKGYISNQPQHF
once,TRBJ2-2,-,TRBV7-9,TGTGCCAGCAGCTTAGTTTTGGGAGACACCGGGGAGCTGTTTTTT,CASSLVLGDTGELFF
-,TRBJ2-7,-,TRBV28,TGTGCCAGCAGTTTTAACAGCTACGAGCAGTACTTC,CASSFNSYEQYF
-,TRBJ2-2,-,TRBV5-4,TGTGCCAGCAGCTTGAGTAGGCTAGAGAACACCGGGGAGCTGTTTTTT,CASSLSRLENTGELFF
-,TRBJ1-2,-,TRBV29-1,TGCAGCGTTGAAGATCCCGACATCTATGGCTACACCTTC,CSVEDPDIYGYTF
many,TRBJ1-2,TRBD1,TRBV19,TGTGCCAGTAGAGACAGGGGGCAGAACTATGGCTACACCTTC,CASRDRGQNYGYTF
-,TRBJ2-7,-,TRBV7-8,TGTGCCAGCAGCCCCCGGTACGAGCAGTACTTC,CASSPRYEQYF
-,TRBJ2-7,TRBD2,TRBV28,TGTGCCTGCATGGCGGCGGGAGGAACCTACGAGCAGTACTTC,CACMAAGGTYEQYF
-,TRBJ1-3,-,TRBV12-5,TGTGCTAGTGGTTTATTGACAGGTACACGCTCTGGAAACACCATATATTTT,CASGLLTGTRSGNTIYF
-,TRBJ2-7,-,TRBV5-1,TGCGCCAGCAACTGGGGAGGACGGCGGAGCTCCTACGAGCAGTACTTC,CASNWGGRRSSYEQYF
-,TRBJ1-3,-,TRBV6-5,TGTGCCAGCACCGGGGGATCTGGAAACACCATATATTTT,CASTGGSGNTIYF
-,TRBJ1-1,-,TRBV7-8,TGTGCCAGCAGCTTAGGTCGTGAGCCTGAAGCTTTCTTT,CASSLGREPEAFF
few,TRBJ2-1,-,TRBV6-1,TGTGCCAGCAGTGAAGCGCTTGAGGTCAATGAGCAGTTCTTC,CASSEALEVNEQFF
-,TRBJ1-1,TRBD1,TRBV5-6,TGTGCCAGCAGCTTGGTAGGCAGGGGGGCTGAAGCTTTCTTT,CASSLVGRGAEAFF
-,TRBJ1-2,-,TRBV28,TGTGCCGTCCTGTTTAGTGACTATGGCTACACCTTC,CAVLFSDYGYTF
-,TRBJ2-2,TRBD1,TRBV28,TGTGCCAGCAGTCCCCTTGGGACAGGGGGCACCGGGGAGCTGTTTTTT,CASSPLGTGGTGELFF
-,TRBJ2-1,TRBD2,TRBV30,TGTGCCTGGTACTCCGGGACTAGCGGCAATGAGCAGTTCTTC,CAWYSGTSGNEQFF
-,TRBJ2-4,-,TRBV19,TGTGCCAGTAGTACCACAGGGATCCCGGAAAACATTCAGTACTTC,CASSTTGIPENIQYF
-,TRBJ1-5,-,TRBV24-1,TGTGCCACCAGGGCAGGGGCCCGCCTCTCTTATAGCAATCAGCCCCAGCATTTT,CATRAGARLSYSNQPQHF
-,TRBJ2-5,TRBD2,TRBV2,TGTGCCAGCAGTGTGACTAGCGGGGGCCAAGAGACCCAGTACTTC,CASSVTSGGQETQYF
-,TRBJ1-1,TRBD1,TRBV9,TGTGCCAGCAGCCCAACAGTTCAGCCCGGGACAGGGAACACTGAAGCTTTCTTT,CASSPTVQPGTGNTEAFF
-,TRBJ1-1,-,TRBV19,TGTGCCAGTAGCAGACGGGGAGACACATACATGAACACTGAAGCTTTCTTT,CASSRRGDTYMNTEAFF